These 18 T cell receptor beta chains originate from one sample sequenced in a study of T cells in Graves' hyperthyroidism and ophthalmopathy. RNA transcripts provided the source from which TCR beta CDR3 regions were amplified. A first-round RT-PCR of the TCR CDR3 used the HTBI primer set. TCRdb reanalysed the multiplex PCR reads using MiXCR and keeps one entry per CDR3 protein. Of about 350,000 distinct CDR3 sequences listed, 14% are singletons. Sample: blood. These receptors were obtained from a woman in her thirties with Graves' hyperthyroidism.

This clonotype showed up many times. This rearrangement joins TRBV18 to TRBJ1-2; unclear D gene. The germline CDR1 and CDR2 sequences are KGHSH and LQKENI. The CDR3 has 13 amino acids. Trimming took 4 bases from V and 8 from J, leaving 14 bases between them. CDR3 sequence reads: CASSQPNGEGYTF. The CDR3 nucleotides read TGTGCCAGCTCACAACCCAATGGGGAAGGCTACACCTTC. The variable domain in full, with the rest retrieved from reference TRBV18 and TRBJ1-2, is NAGVMQNPRHLVRRRGQEARLRCSPMKGHSHVYWYRQLPEEGLKFMVYLQKENIIDESGMPKERFSAEFPKEGPSILRIQQVVRGDSAAYFCASSQPNGEGYTFGSGTRLTVV.

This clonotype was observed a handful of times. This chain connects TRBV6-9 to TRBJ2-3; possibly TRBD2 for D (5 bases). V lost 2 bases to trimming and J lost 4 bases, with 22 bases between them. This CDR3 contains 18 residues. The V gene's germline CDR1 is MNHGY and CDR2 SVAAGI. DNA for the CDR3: TGTGCCAGCAGTTATCGCGGGTCGGAACCCATAGATCCAGATACGCAGTATTTT. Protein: CASSYRGSEPIDPDTQYF.

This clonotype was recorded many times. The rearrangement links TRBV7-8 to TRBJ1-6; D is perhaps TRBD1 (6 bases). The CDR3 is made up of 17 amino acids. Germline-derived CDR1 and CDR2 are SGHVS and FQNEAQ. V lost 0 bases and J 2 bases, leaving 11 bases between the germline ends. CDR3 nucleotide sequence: TGTGCCAGCAGCTTAGCCGGAGGGGGGACCTATAATTCACCCCTCCACTTT. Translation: CASSLAGGGTYNSPLHF.

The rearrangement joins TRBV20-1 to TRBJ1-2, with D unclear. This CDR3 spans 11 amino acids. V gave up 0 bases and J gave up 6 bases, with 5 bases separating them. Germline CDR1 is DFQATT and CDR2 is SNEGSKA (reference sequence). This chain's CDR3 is CSARDLDGYTF. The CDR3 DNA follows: TGCAGTGCTAGAGATCTCGATGGCTACACCTTC.

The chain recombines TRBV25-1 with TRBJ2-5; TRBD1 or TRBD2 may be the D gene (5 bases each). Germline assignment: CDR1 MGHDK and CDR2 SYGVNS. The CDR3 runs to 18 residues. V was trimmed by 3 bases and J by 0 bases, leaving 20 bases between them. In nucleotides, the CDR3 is TGTGCCAGCAGTGAGTACTGGGACCGACCGGTGTACCAAGAGACCCAGTACTTC. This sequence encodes CASSEYWDRPVYQETQYF.

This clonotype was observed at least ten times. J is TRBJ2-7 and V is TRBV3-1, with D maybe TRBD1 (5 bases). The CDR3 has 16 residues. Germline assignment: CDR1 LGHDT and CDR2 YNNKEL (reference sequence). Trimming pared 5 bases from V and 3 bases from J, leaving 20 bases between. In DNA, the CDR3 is TGTGCCAGCAGCTTACGCTATCAGGGATTTTACTACGAGCAGTACTTC. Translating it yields CASSLRYQGFYYEQYF.

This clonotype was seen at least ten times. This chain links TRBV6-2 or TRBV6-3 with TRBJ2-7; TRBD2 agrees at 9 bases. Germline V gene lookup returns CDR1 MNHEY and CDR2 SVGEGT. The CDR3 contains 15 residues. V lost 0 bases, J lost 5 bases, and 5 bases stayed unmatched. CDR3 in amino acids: CASSYSPTSGHEQYF. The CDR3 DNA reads TGTGCCAGCAGTTACTCCCCGACTAGCGGACACGAGCAGTACTTC.

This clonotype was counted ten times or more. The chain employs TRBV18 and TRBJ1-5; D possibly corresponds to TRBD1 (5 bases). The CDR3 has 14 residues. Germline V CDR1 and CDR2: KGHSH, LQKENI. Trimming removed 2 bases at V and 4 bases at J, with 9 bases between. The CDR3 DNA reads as TGTGCCAGCTCACCAGGGGACTCTAATCAGCCCCAGCATTTT. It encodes CASSPGDSNQPQHF.

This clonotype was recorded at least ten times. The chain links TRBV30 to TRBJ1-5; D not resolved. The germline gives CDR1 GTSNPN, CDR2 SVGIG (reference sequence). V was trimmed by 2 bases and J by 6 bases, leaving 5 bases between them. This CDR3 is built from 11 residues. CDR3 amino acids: CAWSRGQPQHF. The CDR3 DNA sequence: TGTGCCTGGAGTCGAGGTCAGCCCCAGCATTTT.

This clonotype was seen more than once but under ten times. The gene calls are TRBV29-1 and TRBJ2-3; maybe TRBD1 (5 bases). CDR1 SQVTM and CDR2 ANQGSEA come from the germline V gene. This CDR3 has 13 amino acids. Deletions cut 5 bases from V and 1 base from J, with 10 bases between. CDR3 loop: CSVFEGGTDTQYF. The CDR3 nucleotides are TGCAGCGTTTTCGAAGGGGGCACAGATACGCAGTATTTT.

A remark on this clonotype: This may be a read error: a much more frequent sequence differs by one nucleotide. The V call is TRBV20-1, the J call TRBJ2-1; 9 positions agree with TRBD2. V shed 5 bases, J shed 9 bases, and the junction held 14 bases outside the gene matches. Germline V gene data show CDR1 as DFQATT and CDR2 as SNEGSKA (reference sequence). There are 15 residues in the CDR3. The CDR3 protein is CSAWGGASGVSEQFF. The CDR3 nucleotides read TGCAGTGCTTGGGGGGGGGCTAGCGGGGTCAGTGAGCAGTTCTTC.

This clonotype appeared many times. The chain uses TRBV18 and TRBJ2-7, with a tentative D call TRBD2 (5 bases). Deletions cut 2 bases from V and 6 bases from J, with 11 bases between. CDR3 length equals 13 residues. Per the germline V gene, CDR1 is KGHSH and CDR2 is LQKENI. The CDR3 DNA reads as TGTGCCAGCTCACCAGCGTCGGGGAGCGAGCAGTACTTC. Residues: CASSPASGSEQYF.

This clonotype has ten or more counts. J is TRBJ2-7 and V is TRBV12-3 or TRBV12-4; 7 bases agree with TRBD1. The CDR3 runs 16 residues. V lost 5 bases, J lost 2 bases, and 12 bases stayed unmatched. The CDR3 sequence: CASSRSPGGRAYEQYF. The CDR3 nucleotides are TGTGCCAGCAGTCGGTCCCCAGGGGGTAGGGCCTACGAGCAGTACTTC.

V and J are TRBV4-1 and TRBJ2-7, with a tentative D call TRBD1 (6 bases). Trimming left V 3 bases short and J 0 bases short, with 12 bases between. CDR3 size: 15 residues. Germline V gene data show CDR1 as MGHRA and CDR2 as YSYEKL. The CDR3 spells CASSQVQGISYEQYF. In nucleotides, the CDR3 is TGCGCCAGCAGCCAGGTACAGGGTATCTCCTACGAGCAGTACTTC.

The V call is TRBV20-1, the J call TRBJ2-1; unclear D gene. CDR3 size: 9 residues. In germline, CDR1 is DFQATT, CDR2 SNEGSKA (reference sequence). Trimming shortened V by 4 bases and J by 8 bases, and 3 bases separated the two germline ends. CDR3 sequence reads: CSAIHEQFF. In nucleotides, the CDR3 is TGCAGTGCTATACATGAGCAGTTCTTC.

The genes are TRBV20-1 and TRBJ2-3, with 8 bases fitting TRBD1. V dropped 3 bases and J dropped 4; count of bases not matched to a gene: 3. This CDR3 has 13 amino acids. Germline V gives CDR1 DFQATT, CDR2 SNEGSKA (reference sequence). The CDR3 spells CSASVQGADTQYF. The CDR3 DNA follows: TGCAGTGCTAGCGTACAGGGGGCAGATACGCAGTATTTT.

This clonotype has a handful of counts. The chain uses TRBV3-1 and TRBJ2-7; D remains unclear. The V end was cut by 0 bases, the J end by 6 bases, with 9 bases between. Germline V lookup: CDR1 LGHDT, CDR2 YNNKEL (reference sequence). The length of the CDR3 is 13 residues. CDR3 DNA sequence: TGTGCCAGCAGCCAAGATTCCCCCCGCGAGCAGTACTTC. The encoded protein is CASSQDSPREQYF.

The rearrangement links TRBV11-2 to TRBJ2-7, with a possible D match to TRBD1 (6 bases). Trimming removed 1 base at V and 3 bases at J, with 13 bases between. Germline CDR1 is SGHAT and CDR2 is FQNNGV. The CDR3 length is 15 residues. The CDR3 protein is CASSLASGTLYEQYF. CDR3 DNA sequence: TGTGCCAGCAGCTTAGCCTCCGGGACACTCTACGAGCAGTACTTC. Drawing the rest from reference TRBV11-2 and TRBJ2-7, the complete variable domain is EAGVAQSPRYKIIEKRQSVAFWCNPISGHATLYWYQQILGQGPKLLIQFQNNGVVDDSQLPKDRFSAERLKGVDSTLKIQPAKLEDSAVYLCASSLASGTLYEQYFGPGTRLTVT.